These T cell receptor beta chains were read from a single sample in a study of OX40 agonist ivuxolimab in advanced cancers. The method was immunoSEQ multiplex PCR; TCRdb's version includes in-frame clones alone and lacks a portion of them. The sample consists of 70,000 to 85,000 clones, approximately 90% of them appearing once. The sample consisted of CD4+ or CD8+ T cells sorted from blood, taken in a trial of the OX40 agonist ivuxolimab. The receptors stem from an adult with an advanced solid tumor such as melanoma, head and neck, liver or kidney cancer. Each CDR3 is given with its conserved first and last residue. Fields, in order: clone size, V gene, J gene, D gene, CDR3 DNA, CDR3 protein. The D gene is left open where the match is weak. Some rows have no size entry. The others give once, few or many, or a class for an expanded clone.

clone_size: NA
v_call: TRBV29-1
j_call: TRBJ1-5
d_call: TRBD1
cdr3_nt: TGCAGCGTTGCGGACAGGGCTAACAATCAGCCCCAGCATTTT
cdr3_aa: CSVADRANNQPQHF

clone_size: once
v_call: TRBV5-1
j_call: TRBJ1-1
d_call: NA
cdr3_nt: TGCGCCAGCAGCTTGGGGGCGAACACTGAAGCTTTCTTT
cdr3_aa: CASSLGANTEAFF

clone_size: NA
v_call: TRBV28
j_call: TRBJ2-4
d_call: TRBD1
cdr3_nt: TGTGCCAGCAGCCGAGTAGGACAGGGGGAAAACATTCAGTACTTC
cdr3_aa: CASSRVGQGENIQYF

clone_size: NA
v_call: TRBV10-3
j_call: TRBJ1-5
d_call: TRBD1
cdr3_nt: TGTGCCATCAGTGAGTTCGGGACAGGCAATCAGCCCCAGCATTTT
cdr3_aa: CAISEFGTGNQPQHF

clone_size: few
v_call: TRBV7-3
j_call: TRBJ2-3
d_call: NA
cdr3_nt: TGTGCCAGCGGGGGTACAGCCAGGTTGGCAGATACGCAGTATTTT
cdr3_aa: CASGGTARLADTQYF

clone_size: NA
v_call: TRBV6-6
j_call: TRBJ1-1
d_call: NA
cdr3_nt: TGTGCCAGCAGTTACGCGGCGACTGAAGCTTTCTTT
cdr3_aa: CASSYAATEAFF

clone_size: NA
v_call: TRBV5-1
j_call: TRBJ2-7
d_call: NA
cdr3_nt: TGCGCCAGCCGCCCGGGGCAGGGGACCGACGAGCAGTACTTC
cdr3_aa: CASRPGQGTDEQYF

clone_size: NA
v_call: TRBV4-3
j_call: TRBJ1-1
d_call: NA
cdr3_nt: TGCGCCAGCAGCCAAGATCGAGGACTGAACACTGAAGCTTTCTTT
cdr3_aa: CASSQDRGLNTEAFF

clone_size: once
v_call: TRBV7-2
j_call: TRBJ1-4
d_call: NA
cdr3_nt: TGTGCCAGCAGCCCCGGACGTACTGCAACTAATGAAAAACTGTTTTTT
cdr3_aa: CASSPGRTATNEKLFF

clone_size: NA
v_call: TRBV5-1
j_call: TRBJ2-5
d_call: NA
cdr3_nt: TGCGCCAGCAGCTTGGGGGGTCAGGTTCTTGAGACCCAGTACTTC
cdr3_aa: CASSLGGQVLETQYF

clone_size: NA
v_call: TRBV4-3
j_call: TRBJ1-4
d_call: NA
cdr3_nt: TGCGCCAGCAGCCAAGATTTGGTCAGTGGAGGTGAAAAACTGTTTTTT
cdr3_aa: CASSQDLVSGGEKLFF

clone_size: NA
v_call: TRBV2
j_call: TRBJ2-7
d_call: TRBD2
cdr3_nt: TGTGCCAGCATTCAGGAAGCGGGAGGGCCCTACGAGCAGTACTTC
cdr3_aa: CASIQEAGGPYEQYF

clone_size: NA
v_call: TRBV5-1
j_call: TRBJ1-5
d_call: NA
cdr3_nt: TGCGCCAGCAGCTTGAGCGGATATAGCAATCAGCCCCAGCATTTT
cdr3_aa: CASSLSGYSNQPQHF

clone_size: NA
v_call: TRBV11-2
j_call: TRBJ2-1
d_call: NA
cdr3_nt: TGTGCCAGCAGCCAAACTAAATATGAGCAGTTCTTC
cdr3_aa: CASSQTKYEQFF

clone_size: NA
v_call: TRBV6-5
j_call: TRBJ2-3
d_call: TRBD1
cdr3_nt: TGTGCCAGCAGCGATAGACAGGGGGCCCGAGATACGCAGTATTTT
cdr3_aa: CASSDRQGARDTQYF

clone_size: NA
v_call: TRBV5-1
j_call: TRBJ1-4
d_call: TRBD1
cdr3_nt: TGCGCCAGCAGCTCGACAGGGGCTAATGAAAAACTGTTTTTT
cdr3_aa: CASSSTGANEKLFF

clone_size: NA
v_call: TRBV12-2
j_call: TRBJ2-2
d_call: NA
cdr3_nt: TGTGCAAGTCGCTTAGTCGCCCTCGCGAACACCGGGGAGCTGTTTTTT
cdr3_aa: CASRLVALANTGELFF

clone_size: NA
v_call: TRBV2
j_call: TRBJ1-2
d_call: NA
cdr3_nt: TGTGCCAGCAGATTTATGTTGAACTATGGCTACACCTTC
cdr3_aa: CASRFMLNYGYTF

clone_size: NA
v_call: TRBV7-9
j_call: TRBJ2-3
d_call: TRBD1
cdr3_nt: TGTGCCAGCAGCTCCGGGGACAGGCTGGGCGGGGATACGCAGTATTTT
cdr3_aa: CASSSGDRLGGDTQYF

clone_size: NA
v_call: TRBV14
j_call: TRBJ2-7
d_call: NA
cdr3_nt: TGTGCCAGCAGCCAAGATGTATTCAAGCAGTACTTC
cdr3_aa: CASSQDVFKQYF

clone_size: NA
v_call: TRBV4-3
j_call: TRBJ1-3
d_call: NA
cdr3_nt: TGCGCCAGCAGCCTTGACAGTGAGAGCTCTGGAAACACCATATATTTT
cdr3_aa: CASSLDSESSGNTIYF

clone_size: once
v_call: TRBV15
j_call: TRBJ2-7
d_call: TRBD2
cdr3_nt: TGTGCCACTTCCTCCGGGCGGGAGTTTTCGGCGGAGCAGTACTTC
cdr3_aa: CATSSGREFSAEQYF

clone_size: once
v_call: TRBV28
j_call: TRBJ1-1
d_call: NA
cdr3_nt: TGTGCCAGCAGTTTAACAGGCGGGTACACTGAAGCTTTCTTT
cdr3_aa: CASSLTGGYTEAFF